This note documents a single TCR beta chain sequence. Its target is unknown. An expansion of CD8+CD57+ cells by flow cytometry had been shown in patients chosen for sequencing. The use of genomic DNA as template underpinned the TCR beta VDJ and CDR3 profiling. TCRdb reprocessed the reads with MiXCR, giving one entry per CDR3 protein. The sample has 130,000 or so distinct CDR3 sequences, roughly 40% seen once. The CDR3 sequence is 14 residues long. Per germline, CDR1 SGDLS and CDR2 YYNGEE. Trimming removed 4 bases from V and 4 bases from J; junction bases left unmatched: 6. The data were obtained in a study of CD8+CD57+ T cells in acquired aplastic anemia. Study information: An average of roughly 3.2 ug of DNA was obtained from sorted CD4+ and CD8+ cells. Whole-study results and caveats: Statistical testing detected no significant gap in CD8+ Simpson's diversity between patients and controls. Common to patients and controls were twenty-nine CD8+ CDR3 sequences.

The V gene is TRBV9, the J gene TRBJ1-2; TRBD1 agrees at 8 bases. Sequenced input: sorted CD4+, CD8+, or CD8+CD57+ T cells (not recorded which) from PBMCs. This TCR was recovered from a human donor with aplastic anemia. CDR3 DNA: TGTGCCAGCAGCCCAACCGGGACAGGCTATGGCTACACCTTC. It is translated as CASSPTGTGYGYTF.